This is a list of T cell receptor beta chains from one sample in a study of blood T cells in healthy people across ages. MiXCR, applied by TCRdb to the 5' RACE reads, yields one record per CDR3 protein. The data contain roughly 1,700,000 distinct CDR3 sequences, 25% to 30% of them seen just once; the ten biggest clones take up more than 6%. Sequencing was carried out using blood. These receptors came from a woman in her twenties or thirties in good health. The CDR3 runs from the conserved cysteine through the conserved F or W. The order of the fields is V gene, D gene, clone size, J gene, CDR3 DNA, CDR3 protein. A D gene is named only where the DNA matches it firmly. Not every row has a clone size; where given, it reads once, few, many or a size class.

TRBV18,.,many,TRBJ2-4,TGTGCCAGCTCACCATCACGAGAAAACATTCAGTACTTC,CASSPSRENIQYF
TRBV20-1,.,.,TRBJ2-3,TGCAGTACTTTACCGGGATACACACATATATCGGATACGCAGTATTTT,CSTLPGYTHISDTQYF
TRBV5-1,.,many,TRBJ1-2,TGCGCCAGCAGCTCGGACAGATTCTATGGCTACACCTTC,CASSSDRFYGYTF
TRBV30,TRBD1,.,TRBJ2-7,TGTGCCTGGAACCAGTACACCGGGACAGGGAACGAGCAGTACTTC,CAWNQYTGTGNEQYF
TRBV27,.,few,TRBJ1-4,TGTGCCAGCAGTTTAGAGTGGACTAATGAAAAACTGTTTTTT,CASSLEWTNEKLFF
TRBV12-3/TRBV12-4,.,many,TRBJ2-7,TGTGCCAGCAGTTTTGGTGGTGGAACCACCTACGAGCAGTACTTC,CASSFGGGTTYEQYF
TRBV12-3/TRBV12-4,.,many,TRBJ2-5,TGTGCCAGCAGGCGACATGGACAGTTGCTGTTGTACCAAGAGACCCAGTACTTC,CASRRHGQLLLYQETQYF
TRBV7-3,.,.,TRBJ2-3,TGTGCCAGCAGCTCAACGGGCAGGAAGACCGGAGATACGCAGTATTTT,CASSSTGRKTGDTQYF
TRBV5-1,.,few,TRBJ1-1,TGCGCCAGCAGCTTGAATGCTTATAACACTGAAGCTTTCTTT,CASSLNAYNTEAFF
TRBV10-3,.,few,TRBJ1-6,TGTGCCATCAGTGAAGGTCAAGGGGCGGATAATTCACCCCTCCACTTT,CAISEGQGADNSPLHF
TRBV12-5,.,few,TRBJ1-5,TGTGCTAGTGGTTTGGATATCAGGGTGGGCAATCAGCCCCAGCATTTT,CASGLDIRVGNQPQHF
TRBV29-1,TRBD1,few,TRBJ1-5,TGCAGCGCCAAAGGTCAGGGGGGAGATCAGCCCCAGCATTTT,CSAKGQGGDQPQHF
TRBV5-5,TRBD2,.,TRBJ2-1,TGTGCCAGCAGTGTCAGACTAGCGAGCTACAATGAGCAGTTCTTC,CASSVRLASYNEQFF
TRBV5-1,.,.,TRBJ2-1,TGCGCCAGCAGCTCCCTTTTTGAGCAGTTCTTC,CASSSLFEQFF
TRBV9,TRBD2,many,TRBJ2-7,TGTGCCAGCAGCGTATCGAGCGGGACCTACGAGCAGTACTTC,CASSVSSGTYEQYF
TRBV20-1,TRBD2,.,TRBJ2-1,TGCAGTGCTAGAGATGCGGGAGGGTACCAAGAGACCCAGTTCTTC,CSARDAGGYQETQFF
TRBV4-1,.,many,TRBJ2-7,TGCGCCAGCAGCCAGCCACCAAGGGGGGGCGAGCAGTACTTC,CASSQPPRGGEQYF
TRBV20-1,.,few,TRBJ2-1,TGCAGTCTTCGCCAGGCGACTGATGAGCAGTTCTTC,CSLRQATDEQFF
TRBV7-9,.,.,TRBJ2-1,TGTGCCAGCCTTCGAGAATTCAATAAGCAGTTCTTC,CASLREFNKQFF
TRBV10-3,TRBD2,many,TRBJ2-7,TGTGCCATCAGATCACTAGCGGGGGCCGACGAGCAGTACTTC,CAIRSLAGADEQYF
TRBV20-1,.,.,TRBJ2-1,TGCAGTGCTTCAAGGCCACTCAATGAGCAGTTCTTC,CSASRPLNEQFF
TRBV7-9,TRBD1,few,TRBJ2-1,TGTGCCAGCAGCGCCCGGGACAGAAGCAATGAGCAGTTCTTC,CASSARDRSNEQFF
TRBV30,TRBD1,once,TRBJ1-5,TGTGCCTGGACCCAGGGGGGCAATCAGCCCCAGCATTTT,CAWTQGGNQPQHF
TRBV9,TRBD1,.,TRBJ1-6,TGTGCCAGCAGCCCCTTGACAGGGGGAGATTCACCCCTCCACTTT,CASSPLTGGDSPLHF
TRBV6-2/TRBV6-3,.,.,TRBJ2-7,TGTGCCAGCAGTCGAACGGACAACCCCTACGAGCAGTACTTC,CASSRTDNPYEQYF
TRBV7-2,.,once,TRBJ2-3,TGTGTCAGCAGCTTCACCGGGGGACCCGATACGCAGTATTTT,CVSSFTGGPDTQYF
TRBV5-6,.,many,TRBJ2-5,TGTGCCAGCAGCTTGTACGGGAGTGGAGAGACCCAGTACTTC,CASSLYGSGETQYF
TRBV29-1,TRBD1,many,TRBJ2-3,TGCAGCGTAGGACAGGCCTCTAGCACAGATACGCAGTATTTT,CSVGQASSTDTQYF
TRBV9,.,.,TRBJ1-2,TGTGCCAGCAGCGACCGAGAGGGACGCGAGAACTATGGCTACACCTTC,CASSDREGRENYGYTF
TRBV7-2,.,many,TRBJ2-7,TGTGCCAGCAGCTTTCAGGGTCGTGCCGAGCAGTACTTC,CASSFQGRAEQYF
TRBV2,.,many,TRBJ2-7,TGTGCCAGCAGTGTGCTTCAGGGGACGAGGGGCGAGCAGTACTTC,CASSVLQGTRGEQYF
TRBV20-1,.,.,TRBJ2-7,TGCAGTGCTAGGGGCCTCAACTTAGGAATCTACGAGCAGTACTTC,CSARGLNLGIYEQYF
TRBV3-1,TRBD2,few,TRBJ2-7,TGTGCCAGCAGCCAAGAGCTCAGGCTAGCGGGAGCACTCTCCTACGAGCAGTACTTC,CASSQELRLAGALSYEQYF
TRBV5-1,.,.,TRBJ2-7,TGCGCCAGCAGACCGGTTGGGCCCCCTTACGAGCAGTACTTC,CASRPVGPPYEQYF
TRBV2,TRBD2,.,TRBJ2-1,TGTGCCAACCTAGCGGGGGGTTACAATGAGCAGTTCTTC,CANLAGGYNEQFF
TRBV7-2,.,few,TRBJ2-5,TGTGCCAGCAGCTTAGTAACAGGGTCGGGGGAGACCCAGTACTTC,CASSLVTGSGETQYF
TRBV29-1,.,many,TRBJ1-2,TGCAGCGTTGCGGCTGGGGTAAATGGCTACACCTTC,CSVAAGVNGYTF
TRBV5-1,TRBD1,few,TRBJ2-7,TGCGCCAGCAGCTTTGCGGTCGGACAGGGCTCCTACGAGCAGTACTTC,CASSFAVGQGSYEQYF
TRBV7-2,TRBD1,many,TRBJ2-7,TGTGCCAGCGGAGACAGGGGACTCTACGAGCAGTACTTC,CASGDRGLYEQYF
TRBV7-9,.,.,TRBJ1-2,TGTGCCAGCAGCAGGACTGAGGGTGGCTACACCTTC,CASSRTEGGYTF
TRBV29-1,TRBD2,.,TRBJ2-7,TGCAGCGTTCTCGGGGAGTGGAGCGGGGTTCAGTACGAGCAGTACTTC,CSVLGEWSGVQYEQYF
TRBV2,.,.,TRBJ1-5,TGTGCCAGAGGACGGGGGAGCAATCAGCCCCAGCATTTT,CARGRGSNQPQHF
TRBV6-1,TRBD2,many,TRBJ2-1,TGTGCCAGCAGTCCCGGACTAGCTCGATCGGGCCCCTCCTACAATGAGCAGTTCTTC,CASSPGLARSGPSYNEQFF
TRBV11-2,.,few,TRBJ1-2,TGTGCCAGCAGCTTAGGGACGGGCAGGGATAGGAATGGCTACACCTTC,CASSLGTGRDRNGYTF
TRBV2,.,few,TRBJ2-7,TGTGCCAGCACGGGGGAGCCCTACGAGCAGTACTTC,CASTGEPYEQYF
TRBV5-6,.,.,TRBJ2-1,TGTGCCAGCAGCTTTTTCCGACAGGCTTTCTACGAGCAGTTCTTC,CASSFFRQAFYEQFF
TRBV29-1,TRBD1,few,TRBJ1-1,TGCAGCGTTCGGGGGACAGGGGTATCGAACACTGAAGCTTTCTTT,CSVRGTGVSNTEAFF
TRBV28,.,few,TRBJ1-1,TGTGCCAGCAGCTCCTCTGTGGGGCTCACTGAGGCTTTCTTT,CASSSSVGLTEAFF
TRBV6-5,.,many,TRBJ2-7,TGTGCCAGCAGTTACTCGAGCCTCAGTTCCGAGCAGTACTTC,CASSYSSLSSEQYF
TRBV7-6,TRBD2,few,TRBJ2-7,TGTGCCAGCAGCTTAATGTTACGGGGAGGGCTAGAGAGGTTCGAGTACTACTTC,CASSLMLRGGLERFEYYF
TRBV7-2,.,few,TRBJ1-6,TGTGCCAGCAGCCCAGGTTACCTAAGCTCCTATAATTCACCCCTCCACTTT,CASSPGYLSSYNSPLHF
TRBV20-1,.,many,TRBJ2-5,TGCAGTGCCGAGCGCAGGGAGGGGGCGTCTTTGGCTTCAGAGACCCAGTACTTC,CSAERREGASLASETQYF